The rows below give T cell receptor beta chains drawn from one sample of a study of blood T cell repertoires in COVID-19. The repertoire was sequenced with immunoSEQ multiplex PCR; TCRdb's copy has only in-frame clones and lacks some. Of approximately 120,000 clones listed, approximately 84% are singletons. The specimen sequenced was peripheral blood. These receptors all come from a woman aged 45-65 years who had recovered from COVID-19. CDR3s include the opening cysteine and the closing phenylalanine or tryptophan. Each record gives: CDR3 DNA, CDR3 protein, clone size, J gene, V gene, D gene. The D gene is left open where the match is weak. Where a row states a size, it is once, few, many or the class of an expanded clone; other rows omit it.

TGTGCCAGCAGCGTAGATCAGGGCGGAAACACCATATATTTT	CASSVDQGGNTIYF	NA	TRBJ1-3	TRBV9	NA
TGTGCCAGCAGCCAAGATCTCAATCAGCCCCAGCATTTT	CASSQDLNQPQHF	NA	TRBJ1-5	TRBV3-1/TRBV3-2	NA
TGTGCCACTGGATACAGGGGAGAGCAGTACTTC	CATGYRGEQYF	NA	TRBJ2-7	TRBV19	TRBD1
TGTGCCAGCAGCCCTAGGGGTGAAAAACTGTTTTTT	CASSPRGEKLFF	NA	TRBJ1-4	TRBV7-9	NA
TGTGCCAGCAGCCAAGAGACAGGGGTTATGGACACTGAAGCTTTCTTT	CASSQETGVMDTEAFF	NA	TRBJ1-1	TRBV4-2	TRBD1
TGTGCCAGCAGCGTAGGAACTAGCGGGGGGGCCGACACCGGGGAGCTGTTTTTT	CASSVGTSGGADTGELFF	once	TRBJ2-2	TRBV9	TRBD2
TGTGCCAGCAGTTACTCGTTTCACTCCTACGAGCAGTACTTC	CASSYSFHSYEQYF	NA	TRBJ2-7	TRBV6-2/TRBV6-3	NA
TGTGCCAGCAGCTCCAACACTGGACTAGGTGGCACCGGGGAGCTGTTTTTT	CASSSNTGLGGTGELFF	NA	TRBJ2-2	TRBV5-4	TRBD2
TGTGCCAGCAGCTTAGCTGTGGGGCAAGAAAGGGGTGAGCAGTTCTTC	CASSLAVGQERGEQFF	NA	TRBJ2-1	TRBV11-2	NA
TGCGCCAGAAGAGGACTAGCGGGTTACAATGAGCAGTTCTTC	CARRGLAGYNEQFF	few	TRBJ2-1	TRBV10-1	TRBD2
TGTGCCAGCAGCTTGGGGGGGAGCTCCTACGAGCAGTACTTC	CASSLGGSSYEQYF	NA	TRBJ2-7	TRBV11-2	TRBD2
TGTGCCACCAGCAGAGCTCTGACTAGCGGGAGAGGGGAGACCCAGTACTTC	CATSRALTSGRGETQYF	NA	TRBJ2-5	TRBV15	TRBD2
TGTGCCAGCAGCCAAGATTCCACGCAGGCCCTTAATTCACCCCTCCACTTT	CASSQDSTQALNSPLHF	few	TRBJ1-6	TRBV4-2	NA
TGCAGTGCTAGTTCTCAGGGAGGCGTATCCTATGGCTACACCTTC	CSASSQGGVSYGYTF	NA	TRBJ1-2	TRBV20-1	NA
TGTGCCAGCAGCTTAGGGACCACTAGCGGATACTACGAGCAGTACTTC	CASSLGTTSGYYEQYF	NA	TRBJ2-7	TRBV7-2	TRBD2
TGTGCCAGCAGCTTAGTGTCCGTCTATGAGCAGTTCTTC	CASSLVSVYEQFF	NA	TRBJ2-1	TRBV7-8	NA
TGCGCCAGCAGCCAAGGGTCTGGGGGGTTTAATCAGCCCCAGCATTTT	CASSQGSGGFNQPQHF	few	TRBJ1-5	TRBV4-1	NA
TGTGCCACCAGTGAAACTGGACACCTCCAAGAGACCCAGTACTTC	CATSETGHLQETQYF	NA	TRBJ2-5	TRBV24-1	NA
TGTGCCAGCAGCTTATCGATTAGGGGGACTAGCGGGAGTAACGAGCAGTTCTTC	CASSLSIRGTSGSNEQFF	NA	TRBJ2-1	TRBV7-3	TRBD2
TGTGCCAGCAGCGCCACAGCCGTCTCTGGAAACACCATATATTTT	CASSATAVSGNTIYF	NA	TRBJ1-3	TRBV9	NA
TGTGCCAGCACCAGTACAGATACGCAGTATTTT	CASTSTDTQYF	NA	TRBJ2-3	TRBV2	NA
TGTGCCTGGAGACCTCAGGGCACCGGGGAGCTGTTTTTT	CAWRPQGTGELFF	NA	TRBJ2-2	TRBV30	NA
TGTGCCTGGAGGCAATACGGCTACAATGAGCAGTTCTTC	CAWRQYGYNEQFF	NA	TRBJ2-1	TRBV30	NA
TGTGCCAGCAGCTTGGGACTAGCGGGAGTCCCAGATACGCAGTATTTT	CASSLGLAGVPDTQYF	NA	TRBJ2-3	TRBV5-4	TRBD2